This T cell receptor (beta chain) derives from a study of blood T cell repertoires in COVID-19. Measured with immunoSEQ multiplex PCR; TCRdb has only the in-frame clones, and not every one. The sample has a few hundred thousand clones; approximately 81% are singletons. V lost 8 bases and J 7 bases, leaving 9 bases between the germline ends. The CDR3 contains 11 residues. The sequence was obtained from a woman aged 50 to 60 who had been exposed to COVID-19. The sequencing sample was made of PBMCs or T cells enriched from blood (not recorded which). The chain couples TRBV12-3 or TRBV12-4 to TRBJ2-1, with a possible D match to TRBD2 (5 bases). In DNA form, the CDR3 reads TGTGCCAGCCGGGGAAGTAATGAGCAGTTCTTC. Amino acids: CASRGSNEQFF.